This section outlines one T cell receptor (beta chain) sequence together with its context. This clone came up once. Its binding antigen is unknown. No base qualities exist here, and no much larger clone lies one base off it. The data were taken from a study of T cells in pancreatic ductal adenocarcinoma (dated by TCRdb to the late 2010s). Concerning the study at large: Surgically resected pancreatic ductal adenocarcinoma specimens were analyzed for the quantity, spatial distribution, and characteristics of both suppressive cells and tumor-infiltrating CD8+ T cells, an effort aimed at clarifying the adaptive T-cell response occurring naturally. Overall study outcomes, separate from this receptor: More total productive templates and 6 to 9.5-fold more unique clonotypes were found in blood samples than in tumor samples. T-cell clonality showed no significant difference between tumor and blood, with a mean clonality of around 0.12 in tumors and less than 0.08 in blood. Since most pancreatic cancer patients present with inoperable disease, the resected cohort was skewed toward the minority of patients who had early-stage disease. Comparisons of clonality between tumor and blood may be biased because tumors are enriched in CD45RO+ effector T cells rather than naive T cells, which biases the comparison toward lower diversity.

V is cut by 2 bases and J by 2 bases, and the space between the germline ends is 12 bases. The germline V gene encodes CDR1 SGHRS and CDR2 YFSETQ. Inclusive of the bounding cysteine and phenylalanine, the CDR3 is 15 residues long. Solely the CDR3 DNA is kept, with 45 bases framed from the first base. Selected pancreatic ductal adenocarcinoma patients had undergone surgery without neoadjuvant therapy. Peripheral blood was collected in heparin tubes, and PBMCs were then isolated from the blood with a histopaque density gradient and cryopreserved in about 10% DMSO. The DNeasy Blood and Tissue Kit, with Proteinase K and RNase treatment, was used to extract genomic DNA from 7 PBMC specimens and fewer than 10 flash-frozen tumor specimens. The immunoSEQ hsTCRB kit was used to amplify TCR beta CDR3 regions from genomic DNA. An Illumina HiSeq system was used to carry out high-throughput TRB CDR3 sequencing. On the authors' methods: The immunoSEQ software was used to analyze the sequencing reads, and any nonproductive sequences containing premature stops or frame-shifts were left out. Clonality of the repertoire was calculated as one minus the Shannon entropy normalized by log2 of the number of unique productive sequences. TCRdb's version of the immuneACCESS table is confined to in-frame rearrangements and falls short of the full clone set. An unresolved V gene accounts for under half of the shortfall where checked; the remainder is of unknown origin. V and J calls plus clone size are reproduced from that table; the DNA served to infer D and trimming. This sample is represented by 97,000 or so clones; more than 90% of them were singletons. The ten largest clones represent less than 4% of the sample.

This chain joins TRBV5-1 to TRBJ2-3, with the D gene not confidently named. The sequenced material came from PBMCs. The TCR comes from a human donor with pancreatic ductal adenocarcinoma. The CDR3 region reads CASSLTSGNTDTQYF. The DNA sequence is TGCGCCAGCAGCTTAACCTCAGGAAACACAGATACGCAGTATTTT.